This T cell receptor (beta chain) was observed in a study of a mutant IDH1 vaccine in newly diagnosed glioma. As for the study in general: Eight vaccinations reached patients in weeks 1, 3, 5, 7, 11, 15, 19 and 23.

As to this clone: Its antigen is as yet unknown.

The method was immunoSEQ multiplex PCR; TCRdb's version includes in-frame clones alone and lacks a portion of them. The data show about 64,000 clones, about four fifths seen once. Between the trimmed V and J ends, which lost 4 bases and 6 bases, there was a span of 20 bases. The CDR3 has 17 amino acids. Germline CDR1 and CDR2: SGDLS and YYNGEE. Time point meaning: week 11, during vaccination. Vaccine doses each comprised 300 ug of mutant IDH1 20-mer peptide, with topical imiquimod. This receptor was taken from a woman in her forties or fifties with glioma. The source was PBMCs, collected from a glioma patient whose treatment included an IDH1 peptide vaccine. The chain is built from TRBV9 and TRBJ1-6; D perhaps matches TRBD1 (5 bases). CDR3 protein: CASSPSPTQGSNSPLHF. CDR3 bases: TGTGCCAGCAGCCCCTCCCCGACCCAGGGAAGTAATTCACCCCTCCACTTT. The whole variable domain, remainder taken from reference TRBV9 and TRBJ1-6, is DSGVTQTPKHLITATGQRVTLRCSPRSGDLSVYWYQQSLDQGLQFLIQYYNGEERAKGNILERFSAQQFPDLHSELNLSSLELGDSALYFCASSPSPTQGSNSPLHFGNGTRLTVT.